The present T cell receptor (beta chain) was sequenced within a study of blood T cell repertoires in COVID-19. Study-level background: COVID-19 samples from acute and convalescent phases originated in the United States, Italy and Spain. Sample material is recorded as cDNA or gDNA derived from T cells, B-cell-depleted T cells, or PBMCs.

Study processing details: Cell counts per sample came from amplifying reference gene primers. TCRdb's copy holds only in-frame clones and misses some; the assay was immunoSEQ multiplex PCR. Clonal size and the V and J genes are those of that table, whereas D and trimming came from the DNA. The data contain some 76,000 clones, approximately 80% of them singletons. The CDR3 covers 14 residues. With 3 bases removed from V and 8 bases from J, the gap between germline ends came to 17 bases. Germline CDR1 is SGDLS and CDR2 is YYNGEE. This receptor was obtained from an older woman with acute or convalescent COVID-19. The specimen sequenced was peripheral blood. The rearrangement joins TRBV9 to TRBJ1-2; D ambiguous. Here the CDR3 reads CASSASDTYKGYTF. The DNA of the CDR3 is TGTGCCAGCAGCGCATCCGACACGTACAAAGGCTACACCTTC.